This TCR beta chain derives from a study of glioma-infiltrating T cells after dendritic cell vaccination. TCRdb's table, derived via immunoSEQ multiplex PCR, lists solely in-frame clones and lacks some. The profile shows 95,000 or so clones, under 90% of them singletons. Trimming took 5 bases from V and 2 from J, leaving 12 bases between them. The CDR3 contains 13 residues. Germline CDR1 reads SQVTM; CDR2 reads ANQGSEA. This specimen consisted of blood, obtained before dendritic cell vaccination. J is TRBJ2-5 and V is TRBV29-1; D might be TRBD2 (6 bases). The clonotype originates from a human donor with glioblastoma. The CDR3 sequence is CSVRRGLQETQYF. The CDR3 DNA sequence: TGCAGCGTTCGGAGGGGTCTGCAAGAGACCCAGTACTTC.